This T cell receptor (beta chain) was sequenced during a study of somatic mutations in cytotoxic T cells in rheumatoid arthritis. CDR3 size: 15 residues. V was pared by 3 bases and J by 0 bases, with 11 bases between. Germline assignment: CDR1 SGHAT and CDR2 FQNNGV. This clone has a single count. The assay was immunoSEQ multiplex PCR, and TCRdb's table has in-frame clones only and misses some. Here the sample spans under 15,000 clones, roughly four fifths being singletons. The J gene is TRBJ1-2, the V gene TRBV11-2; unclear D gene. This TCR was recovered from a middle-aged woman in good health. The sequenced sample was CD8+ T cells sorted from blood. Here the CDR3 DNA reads TGTGCCAGCAGCTTCTTGAACAATTCTAACTATGGCTACACCTTC. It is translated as CASSFLNNSNYGYTF.